The 27 T cell receptor beta chains in this list originate from one sample, sequenced in a study of low-dose radiotherapy and immunotherapy resistance in tumors (dated by TCRdb to the early 2020s). The sequencer was an Illumina MiniSeq. First-strand cDNA was synthesized using Superscript III and a set of TRAV- and TRBV-specific primers, so that both TCRalpha and TCRbeta chains were covered. TCRs were amplified for 20 PCR cycles with Phusion, using a constant-region primer paired with the adapter attached to the V primers. TCRdb ran its own pipeline on the public reads, namely fastp trimming at Q25 and MiXCR clone calling, and kept in-frame beta chains. Entries that share a CDR3 protein sequence are merged under the most common genes and DNA. The sample data list fewer than 95,000 distinct CDR3 sequences, and 9.4% of these were observed just once. The ten biggest clones cover around 1% of the sample.

This specimen's time point label, interpreted: before trial treatment. Sequenced here: PBMCs, sampled before treatment. The receptors shown here come from a male donor with prostate cancer.

A remark on this clonotype: Mismatch with germline at one junction end may stem from a read error. The rearrangement uses TRBV5-3 and TRBJ1-5; D gene ambiguous. TRBV5-3 is classed as an ORF, of uncertain function. This CDR3 is 15 amino acids long. The CDR3 nucleotides read TGTGCCAGCAGCTTGGAGGGTGAACGGGGTCAGCCCCAGCATTTT. Amino acid sequence: CASSLEGERGQPQHF.

This clonotype was seen repeatedly, ten times or more. The chain joins TRBV20-1 to TRBJ2-2, with D maybe TRBD1 (5 bases). With 3 bases removed from V and 1 base from J, the gap between germline ends came to 12 bases. Germline values: CDR1 DFQATT, CDR2 SNEGSKA (reference sequence). The CDR3 totals 15 residues. CDR3 loop: CSARSGALNTGELFF. Written as DNA, the CDR3 is TGCAGTGCTAGGTCTGGGGCGTTGAACACCGGGGAGCTGTTTTTT.

This clonotype was observed at least ten times. The chain joins TRBV3-1 to TRBJ2-3, with 7 bases matching TRBD2. V dropped 1 base and J dropped 5; count of bases not matched to a gene: 3. This CDR3 comprises 14 residues. From germline, CDR1 is LGHDT and CDR2 YNNKEL (reference sequence). CDR3 DNA: TGTGCCAGCAGCCAAGGGCTAGCGGTAGATACGCAGTATTTT. Translated: CASSQGLAVDTQYF.

This clonotype was seen ten or more times. The V call is TRBV27, the J call TRBJ2-1; 8 bases match TRBD2. Trimming cost V 3 bases and J 5 bases; bases outside gene matches: 6. Germline-derived CDR1 and CDR2 are MNHEY and SMNVEV (reference sequence). The length of the CDR3 is 15 residues. As DNA, the CDR3 is TGTGCCAGCAGTTTTGCACTAGCGGCCAACAATGAGCAGTTCTTC. Protein sequence: CASSFALAANNEQFF.

This clonotype was counted many times. V and J are TRBV7-9 and TRBJ2-1; D uncertain. The CDR3 is 12 residues long. The germline V gene has CDR1 SEHNR and CDR2 FQNEAQ (reference sequence). Trimming removed 6 bases from V and 4 bases from J, with 7 bases in between. CDR3 in amino acids: CASRSSYNEQFF. In DNA form, the CDR3 reads TGTGCCAGCAGATCGAGTTACAATGAGCAGTTCTTC.

Many counts were recorded for this clonotype. V and J are TRBV19 and TRBJ1-1; 8 nucleotides match TRBD1. Trimming took 6 bases from V and 5 from J; bases not matched to a gene: 8. The CDR3 has 14 amino acids. CDR1 is LNHDA and CDR2 is SQIVND in the germline V gene (reference sequence). The CDR3 sequence is CASRETGDGTEAFF. The CDR3 DNA is TGTGCCAGTAGAGAGACAGGGGATGGGACTGAAGCTTTCTTT.

This clonotype has ten or more counts. The gene calls are TRBV18 and TRBJ2-7; D uncertain. The CDR3 extends over 12 amino acids. CDR1 and CDR2 (germline): KGHSH, LQKENI. Trimming pared 3 bases from V and 5 bases from J, leaving 8 bases between. DNA for the CDR3: TGTGCCAGCTCACCCATGGCGCACGAGCAGTACTTC. Protein product: CASSPMAHEQYF.

This clonotype was counted ten times or more. This chain connects TRBV5-6 to TRBJ2-3, with 10 bases fitting TRBD2. Germline CDR1 is SGHDT and CDR2 is YYEEEE. Germline trimming cut 0 bases from V and 5 bases from J; bases unmatched to any gene: 9. The CDR3 is 17 amino acids. As DNA, the CDR3 is TGTGCCAGCAGCTTGGCCCGGCTAGCGGGAGAAGGAGATACGCAGTATTTT. Its translation is CASSLARLAGEGDTQYF.

Ten or more counts support this clonotype. This chain connects TRBV5-1 to TRBJ2-1; TRBD1 is a possible D gene (7 bases). The CDR3 is made up of 13 amino acids. CDR1 SGHRS and CDR2 YFSETQ come from the germline V gene. The V end was cut by 7 bases, the J end by 4 bases, with 12 bases between. The CDR3 sequence is CASRGTVYNEQFF. The DNA of the CDR3 is TGCGCCAGCCGGGGGACAGTATACAATGAGCAGTTCTTC.

This clonotype was observed many times. The CDR3 DNA sequence: TGTGCCACCTTTTACACGAACACCGGGGAGCTGTTTTTT. It specifies CATFYTNTGELFF. This chain uses TRBV6-2 or TRBV6-3 with TRBJ2-2, with unresolved D. From germline, CDR1 is MNHEY and CDR2 SVGEGT. With 10 bases removed from V and 0 bases from J, the gap between germline ends came to 9 bases. There are 13 residues in the CDR3.

This clonotype was counted at least ten times. The chain links TRBV19 to TRBJ1-5; D call uncertain. The CDR3 extends over 13 amino acids. CDR1 is LNHDA, CDR2 SQIVND, per germline (reference sequence). The V gene lost 3 bases and the J gene lost 4 bases, with 7 bases spanning the gap. CDR3 sequence: CASSIAGNQPQHF. DNA for the CDR3: TGTGCCAGTAGTATTGCCGGGAATCAGCCCCAGCATTTT.

This clonotype was counted many times. The J gene is TRBJ2-3, the V gene TRBV15; no clear D. V was pared by 0 bases and J by 0 bases, with 4 bases between. Germline assignment: CDR1 LNHNV and CDR2 YYDKDF (reference sequence). The CDR3 is 14 amino acids. The CDR3 region is CATSRETSTDTQYF. CDR3 nucleotide sequence: TGTGCCACCAGCAGAGAAACTAGCACAGATACGCAGTATTTT.

This clonotype turned up a few times. V usage is TRBV30 and J usage is TRBJ1-1, with 7 bases lining up with TRBD1. Trimming cost V 1 base and J 4 bases; bases outside gene matches: 9. Germline V gene lookup returns CDR1 GTSNPN and CDR2 SVGIG (reference sequence). The CDR3 runs 15 residues. The CDR3: CAWSERRGRSTEAFF. In DNA, the CDR3 is TGTGCCTGGAGTGAAAGGAGGGGGCGGTCCACTGAAGCTTTCTTT.

This clonotype showed up many times. The chain employs TRBV7-8 and TRBJ2-7; D unclear. The germline V gene has CDR1 SGHVS and CDR2 FQNEAQ. The CDR3 extends over 11 amino acids. V was trimmed by 3 bases and J by 4 bases, leaving 4 bases between them. The CDR3 DNA reads TGTGCCAGCAGCTTGCAGTACGAGCAGTACTTC. Translated: CASSLQYEQYF.

This clonotype was observed at least ten times. This rearrangement joins TRBV29-1 to TRBJ1-5; 7 bases are shared with TRBD1. CDR1 SQVTM and CDR2 ANQGSEA come from the germline V gene. V gave up 5 bases and J gave up 3 bases; unmatched junction bases: 7. The CDR3 is 14 amino acids. The CDR3 nucleotides read TGCAGCGTTTCCGGGACAGACCCCAATCAGCCCCAGCATTTT. Protein product: CSVSGTDPNQPQHF.

The chain combines TRBV30 with TRBJ2-7, with TRBD2 as a possible D gene (6 bases). This CDR3 has 12 amino acids. V was cut by 3 bases and J by 6 bases, with 12 bases left in between. The germline CDR1 and CDR2 sequences are GTSNPN and SVGIG (reference sequence). CDR3: CAWSRDSREQYF. The CDR3 region has the DNA TGTGCCTGGAGCAGGGACTCGCGCGAGCAGTACTTC.

The J gene is TRBJ2-7, the V gene TRBV28; the D gene is possibly TRBD2 (6 bases). The V and J ends lost 5 bases and 7 bases respectively, with 21 bases between them. This CDR3 is built from 15 residues. Germline CDR1 and CDR2: MDHEN and SYDVKM. This CDR3 reads CASSTNRDSNREQYF. DNA for the CDR3: TGTGCCAGCAGTACAAACCGGGACTCCAACCGGGAGCAGTACTTC.

In this sample, this clonotype turned up many times. The CDR3 here is CSARDLDREDTGELFF. The CDR3 DNA sequence: TGCAGTGCTAGAGATCTCGACAGGGAGGACACCGGGGAGCTGTTTTTT. The chain is built from TRBV20-1 and TRBJ2-2; D might be TRBD1 (7 bases). V lost 0 bases and J lost 3, with 14 bases in between. The CDR3 has 16 amino acids. Germline-derived CDR1 and CDR2 are DFQATT and SNEGSKA (reference sequence).

The sample holds many counts of this clonotype. The V gene is TRBV7-2, the J gene TRBJ2-2; D call uncertain. Trimming stripped 5 bases from V and 4 bases from J, with 8 bases between. Looked up from germline, CDR1 is SGHTA and CDR2 is FQGNSA. The CDR3 is 13 residues long. CDR3 nucleotide sequence: TGTGCCAGCAGCGCCGGTCTCACCGGGGAGCTGTTTTTT. Translated: CASSAGLTGELFF. Complete variable domain (other parts from reference TRBV7-2 and TRBJ2-2): GAGVSQSPSNKVTEKGKDVELRCDPISGHTALYWYRQSLGQGLEFLIYFQGNSAPDKSGLPSDRFSAERTGGSVSTLTIQRTQQEDSAVYLCASSAGLTGELFFGEGSRLTVL.

This clonotype occurred many times. V usage is TRBV2 and J usage is TRBJ1-2; TRBD1 matches 7 bases. J gave up 3 bases and V 2 bases, and 3 bases lay outside the gene matches. Germline CDR1 is SNHLY and CDR2 is FYNNEI. The CDR3 is made up of 14 amino acids. The CDR3 loop reads CASSESTGYYGYTF. The CDR3 DNA reads as TGTGCCAGCAGTGAATCGACAGGGTACTATGGCTACACCTTC. The whole variable domain, filled in from reference TRBV2 and TRBJ1-2, reads EPEVTQTPSHQVTQMGQEVILRCVPISNHLYFYWYRQILGQKVEFLVSFYNNEISEKSEIFDDQFSVERPDGSNFTLKIRSTKLEDSAMYFCASSESTGYYGYTFGSGTRLTVV.

This clonotype has ten or more counts. The chain is built from TRBV27 and TRBJ2-2, with 11 bases that match TRBD2. The V gene's germline CDR1 is MNHEY and CDR2 SMNVEV (reference sequence). The CDR3 loop spans 15 amino acids. Trimming cost V 5 bases and J 5 bases; bases outside gene matches: 4. In DNA, the CDR3 is TGTGCCAGCAGTACTAGCGGGAGAAATACCGGGGAGCTGTTTTTT. Its protein is CASSTSGRNTGELFF.

Many counts were recorded for this clonotype. The rearrangement links TRBV6-2 or TRBV6-3 to TRBJ2-7; 11 bases match TRBD1. V dropped 5 bases and J dropped 4; count of bases not matched to a gene: 7. Germline V lookup: CDR1 MNHEY, CDR2 SVGEGT. This CDR3 has 15 amino acids. CDR3 in amino acids: CASSRTGGVNYEQYF. In DNA, the CDR3 is TGTGCCAGCAGTCGGACAGGGGGCGTTAATTACGAGCAGTACTTC.

This clonotype has ten or more counts. V usage is TRBV20-1 and J usage is TRBJ2-7, with D perhaps TRBD1 (6 bases). The V end was cut by 5 bases, the J end by 5 bases, with 22 bases between. The CDR3 is 15 residues long. Germline V gene lookup returns CDR1 DFQATT and CDR2 SNEGSKA (reference sequence). The CDR3 protein is CSAPTLQGSLDEQYF. DNA of the CDR3: TGCAGTGCTCCGACCCTACAGGGATCCCTCGACGAGCAGTACTTC.

Remarks on this clonotype: A far larger clone is one base from this, pointing to a likely read error. The CDR3 is CATRGTGDPEQFF. The CDR3 nucleotides are TGTGCCACCCGCGGGACAGGGGACCCCGAGCAGTTCTTC. This chain joins TRBV27 and TRBJ2-1, with TRBD1 matching over 10 bases. This CDR3 comprises 13 residues. V was pared by 10 bases and J by 10 bases, with 10 bases of the junction left unmatched. Germline V lookup: CDR1 MNHEY, CDR2 SMNVEV (reference sequence).

The sample holds many counts of this clonotype. J is TRBJ1-4 and V is TRBV7-2; 7 nucleotides line up with TRBD1. Germline V lookup: CDR1 SGHTA, CDR2 FQGNSA. The trim removed 3 bases at V and 5 bases at J, leaving 3 bases unmatched. The CDR3 contains 14 residues. The CDR3 sequence is CASSFSGGNEKLFF. The CDR3 coding sequence is TGTGCCAGCAGCTTCTCAGGGGGGAATGAAAAACTGTTTTTT.

This clonotype was picked up many times. This chain connects TRBV24-1 to TRBJ2-1, with 9 bases aligning to TRBD2. V dropped 3 bases and J dropped 2; count of bases not matched to a gene: 1. This CDR3 spans 15 amino acids. Per germline, CDR1 KGHDR and CDR2 SFDVKD. The CDR3 nucleotides are TGTGCCACCAGTGATCCTAGCGGGACCTACAATGAGCAGTTCTTC. It codes for CATSDPSGTYNEQFF.

In this sample, this clonotype turned up once. This is likely an artifact of a read error, given a far larger clone one base away. V gene TRBV13 combines with J gene TRBJ2-1, with a possible D match to TRBD2 (7 bases). The CDR3 is 15 amino acids. The V gene lost 5 bases and the J gene lost 10 bases, with 21 bases spanning the gap. Per the germline V gene, CDR1 is PRHDT and CDR2 is FYEKMQ (reference sequence). CDR3 bases: TGTGCCAGCAGCCCCGAGGGGGGGGGACCCTACGAGCAGTTCTTC. Protein: CASSPEGGGPYEQFF.